Listed below are T cell receptor beta chains from one sample, sequenced in a study of CD8 T cells in ankylosing spondylitis. TCRdb processed the 5' RACE reads anew with MiXCR; each CDR3 protein has one entry. The table has some 340,000 distinct CDR3 sequences, 14% to 15% seen once. The sequenced sample consisted of blood, either unsorted or a sorted T cell fraction (not recorded which). Receptors originate from a male donor with ankylosing spondylitis or in good health (not recorded which). CDR3s include the opening cysteine and the closing phenylalanine or tryptophan. Fields, in order: D gene, clone size, J gene, V gene, CDR3 DNA, CDR3 protein. The D gene is left open where the match is weak. Expanded clones get a size class; other rows say once, few or many, or leave the size out.

. many TRBJ1-1 TRBV12-3/TRBV12-4 TGTGCCAGCAGTAAAGACAGACTAGCTTTCTTT CASSKDRLAFF
TRBD2 few TRBJ2-1 TRBV2 TGTGCCAGCAGTCCTCTTAGCGGGATAGTCGGGTTCTTC CASSPLSGIVGFF
. . TRBJ2-7 TRBV11-2 TGTGCCAGCAGCTTCAGTCCTGGCTACGAGCAGTACTTC CASSFSPGYEQYF
. . TRBJ1-5 TRBV20-1 TGCAGTGCCCTGGGGGGGGGCATAAGGAATCAGCCCCAGCATTTT CSALGGGIRNQPQHF
TRBD1 . TRBJ1-5 TRBV27 TGTGCCAGCAGACCCTCCGGGACAGGGCCACCAAACCAGCATTTT CASRPSGTGPPNQHF
. . TRBJ2-7 TRBV12-3/TRBV12-4 TGTGCCAGCAGTTCCGAATACAGGGTCGGCGAGCAGTACTTC CASSSEYRVGEQYF
. . TRBJ1-2 TRBV6-5 TGTGCCAGCAGTTCCAACGGACGAAATGGCGGCTACACCTTC CASSSNGRNGGYTF
TRBD1 . TRBJ2-1 TRBV5-1 TGCGCCAGCAGCTCGACAGGGGGAATGTCCTACAATGAGCAGTTCTTC CASSSTGGMSYNEQFF
. . TRBJ2-2 TRBV11-1 TGTGCCAGCAGCTCTCTGACCGGGGAGCTGTTTTTT CASSSLTGELFF
. . TRBJ2-3 TRBV20-1 TGCAGTGCCCGTAGGCGCGTGGGCACAGATACGCAGTATTTT CSARRRVGTDTQYF
. . TRBJ1-2 TRBV5-4 TGTGCCAGCAGCTTGGTCGGCGGCAACTATGGCTACACCTTC CASSLVGGNYGYTF
TRBD1 . TRBJ2-3 TRBV7-9 TGTGCCAGCAGCTCTCCCACAGGGGGCAGGGATACGCAGTATTTT CASSSPTGGRDTQYF
. . TRBJ2-5 TRBV19 TGTGCCAGTAGTCATCGGACCTGGGAGACCCAGTACTTC CASSHRTWETQYF
. . TRBJ2-7 TRBV12-3/TRBV12-4 TGTGCCAGCAGGGGGGGGCCAGGGGGGCCTATCAACGAGCAGTACTTC CASRGGPGGPINEQYF
TRBD1 . TRBJ1-1 TRBV3-1 TGTGCCAGCAGCCAAGCAGGGGGCGCGAACACTGAAGCTTTCTTT CASSQAGGANTEAFF
. . TRBJ2-2 TRBV3-1 TGTGCCAGCAGCCAAAGCGGTCACGGGGAGCTGTTTTTT CASSQSGHGELFF
. . TRBJ2-3 TRBV28 TGTGCCAGCAGTTCTTACAGCACAGATACGCAGTATTTT CASSSYSTDTQYF
. few TRBJ1-4 TRBV4-1 TGCGCCAGCAGCCCTTCGGGGGTCGGTGAAAAACTGTTTTTT CASSPSGVGEKLFF
TRBD1 . TRBJ2-7 TRBV5-5 TGTGCCAGCAGCGCGGACAGGGGAGAGCAGTACTTC CASSADRGEQYF
. few TRBJ2-1 TRBV7-9 TGTGCCAGCAGCTTAGATACCTTCTACAATGAGCAGTTCTTC CASSLDTFYNEQFF
TRBD1 . TRBJ1-5 TRBV12-3/TRBV12-4 TGTGCCAGCAGAGGAGGGGGCTTTCAGCCCCAGCATTTT CASRGGGFQPQHF
TRBD2 . TRBJ2-2 TRBV7-6 TGTGCCAGCAGACGGACTAGCGGAGCGAACACCGGGGAGCTGTTTTTT CASRRTSGANTGELFF
. many TRBJ1-6 TRBV3-1 TGTGCCAGCAGCGCCAATTCACCCCTCCACTTT CASSANSPLHF
. many TRBJ2-1 TRBV11-2 TGTGCCAGCAGCTTAGGGTCCTTGGACATAAGTGAGCAGTTCTTC CASSLGSLDISEQFF
. . TRBJ2-7 TRBV29-1 TGCAGCGTTGACGTTCCACCGAACTACGAGCAGTACTTC CSVDVPPNYEQYF
. . TRBJ1-5 TRBV6-6 TGTGCCAGCAGTCGGACGGATCAGCCCCAGCATTTT CASSRTDQPQHF
TRBD2 . TRBJ2-1 TRBV5-1 TGCGCCAGCAGCTTCGGGGGGGGGGACTACAATGAGCAGTTCTTC CASSFGGGDYNEQFF
. . TRBJ2-6 TRBV11-2 TGTGCCAGCAGCTTAGATAGGGTTTCTGGGGCCAACGTCCTGACTTTC CASSLDRVSGANVLTF
. . TRBJ1-5 TRBV29-1 TGCAGCGTTGTTCAGGCATCGGCCCAGCATTTT CSVVQASAQHF
. . TRBJ2-2 TRBV5-1 TGCGCCAGCAGCCTACGGGACGTAGACACCGGGGAGCTGTTTTTT CASSLRDVDTGELFF
. once TRBJ2-1 TRBV20-1 TGCAGTGCTAGACGTTTGTATGAGAGATTCTATGAGCAGTTCTTC CSARRLYERFYEQFF
. many TRBJ2-1 TRBV5-1 TGCGCCAGCAGTCAACACAATGAGCAGTTCTTC CASSQHNEQFF
TRBD1 few TRBJ1-2 TRBV5-1 TGCGCCAGCAGCTTCCAGAACAGGGGCCTGGGTGGCTACACCTTC CASSFQNRGLGGYTF